The 20 T cell receptor beta chains below come from one sample, sequenced in a study of blood T cell repertoires in COVID-19. Data came from immunoSEQ multiplex PCR; TCRdb stores just in-frame clones and leaves some out. The repertoire includes over 30,000 clones, roughly 90% of them detected once, and roughly 12% sits in the top ten. The sequenced sample consisted of peripheral blood. Receptors were obtained from a man aged 65 to 85 with acute or convalescent COVID-19.

The J gene is TRBJ1-2, the V gene TRBV6-2 or TRBV6-3; D gene unclear. In germline, CDR1 is MNHEY, CDR2 SVGEGT. Trimming took 2 bases from V and 3 from J, leaving 10 bases between them. This CDR3 has 14 amino acids. The CDR3 is CASSYGGSHYGYTF. Here the CDR3 DNA reads TGTGCCAGCAGTTACGGAGGCAGCCACTATGGCTACACCTTC.

The V gene is TRBV27, the J gene TRBJ2-7, with 7 nucleotides matching TRBD1. Germline CDR1 and CDR2: MNHEY and SMNVEV (reference sequence). Trimming cost V 1 base and J 5 bases; bases outside gene matches: 8. The CDR3 consists of 15 residues. The CDR3 sequence is CASSLWQGERNEQYF. The CDR3 nucleotides read TGTGCCAGCAGTTTATGGCAGGGGGAAAGGAACGAGCAGTACTTC.

V is TRBV29-1 and J is TRBJ2-2; 8 nucleotides match TRBD1. Germline-derived CDR1 and CDR2 are SQVTM and ANQGSEA. The CDR3 has 14 residues. V was pared by 7 bases and J by 7 bases, with 11 bases of the junction left unmatched. The CDR3: CSGSDRDGGGELFF. CDR3 nucleotide sequence: TGCAGCGGTTCGGACAGGGATGGGGGCGGGGAGCTGTTTTTT.

The chain joins TRBV29-1 to TRBJ2-1, with 9 nucleotides matching TRBD1. This CDR3 is 13 amino acids long. J lost 4 bases, V lost 7 bases, and 5 bases had no gene match. CDR1 SQVTM and CDR2 ANQGSEA come from the germline V gene. CDR3 protein: CSGRDRVYNEQFF. The CDR3 DNA is TGCAGCGGCCGGGACAGGGTGTACAATGAGCAGTTCTTC.

The chain employs TRBV19 and TRBJ2-6; D call uncertain. The CDR3 sequence is 17 residues long. V dropped 1 base and J dropped 1 base, with 11 bases sitting between them. CDR1 and CDR2 (germline): LNHDA, SQIVND (reference sequence). CDR3: CASSIGRPSSGANVLTF. Written as DNA, the CDR3 is TGTGCCAGTAGTATAGGGCGGCCCAGTTCTGGGGCCAACGTCCTGACTTTC.

The chain has TRBV5-6 and TRBJ2-3; the D is unclear. CDR1 and CDR2 (germline): SGHDT, YYEEEE. The V and J ends lost 3 bases and 4 bases respectively, with 12 bases between them. The CDR3 spans 14 residues. DNA for the CDR3: TGTGCCAGCAGCTCCCAGACCACAGCAGATACGCAGTATTTT. This encodes CASSSQTTADTQYF.

This clone was observed once. The chain joins TRBV5-1 to TRBJ2-1, with 10 bases identical to TRBD2. This CDR3 spans 15 amino acids. J lost 4 bases, V lost 4 bases, and 5 bases had no gene match. CDR1 and CDR2 (germline): SGHRS, YFSETQ. The chain's CDR3 is CASSPGTSVYNEQFF. CDR3 in DNA: TGCGCCAGCAGCCCCGGGACTAGCGTATACAATGAGCAGTTCTTC.

CDR3: CASSQIRTGGTGELFF. The CDR3 DNA reads TGTGCCAGCAGTCAGATAAGGACAGGGGGCACCGGGGAGCTGTTTTTT. The gene calls are TRBV3-1 (or the pseudogene TRBV3-2) and TRBJ2-2; TRBD1 matches 10 bases. Trimming took 6 bases from V and 4 from J; bases not matched to a gene: 8. The CDR3 is 16 amino acids. Per germline, CDR1 LGHDT and CDR2 YNNKEL (reference sequence).

The CDR3 region is CASSPQAGGSGNTIYF. The CDR3 DNA follows: TGTGCCAGCTCACCCCAAGCGGGGGGATCTGGAAACACCATATATTTT. The chain is built from TRBV18 and TRBJ1-3; perhaps TRBD1 as D (5 bases). Germline CDR1 and CDR2: KGHSH and LQKENI. Trimming removed 3 bases from V and 1 base from J, with 13 bases in between. The CDR3 is 16 residues long.

V usage is TRBV6-5 and J usage is TRBJ2-3; 11 bases match TRBD1. Germline trimming cut 6 bases from V and 3 bases from J; bases unmatched to any gene: 2. The germline V gene encodes CDR1 MNHEY and CDR2 SVGAGI. The CDR3 runs 14 residues. CDR3 sequence: CASRDRGQTDTQYF. The CDR3 DNA reads TGTGCCAGCAGGGACAGGGGGCAGACAGATACGCAGTATTTT.

The rearrangement joins TRBV5-5 to TRBJ2-5; D is ambiguous. The length of the CDR3 is 15 residues. The V and J ends lost 8 bases and 2 bases respectively, with 19 bases between them. Germline lookup yields CDR1 SGHKS and CDR2 YYEKEE (reference sequence). CDR3 amino acids: CARTNQNPLQETQYF. The CDR3 coding sequence is TGTGCCAGGACAAACCAAAACCCTCTTCAAGAGACCCAGTACTTC.

Here the CDR3 reads CASSHTNTGELFF. CDR3 coding DNA: TGTGCCAGCAGCCATACGAACACCGGGGAGCTGTTTTTT. This sequence joins TRBV3-1 (or the pseudogene TRBV3-2) and TRBJ2-2, with D hard to call. V lost 3 bases and J 0 bases, leaving 2 bases between the germline ends. This CDR3 has 13 residues. Looked up from germline, CDR1 is LGHDT and CDR2 is YNNKEL (reference sequence).

This clone was detected once. The chain joins TRBV11-2 to TRBJ1-2; D perhaps matches TRBD1 (6 bases). V lost 5 bases, J lost 0 bases, and 19 bases lay in between. This CDR3 has 17 residues. Per the germline V gene, CDR1 is SGHAT and CDR2 is FQNNGV. CDR3 sequence: CASSITSGGQSNYGYTF. The CDR3, as DNA: TGTGCCAGCAGCATTACCTCCGGGGGGCAGTCTAACTATGGCTACACCTTC.

The gene calls are TRBV9 and TRBJ2-5; D might be TRBD1 (5 bases). The CDR3 consists of 13 residues. Germline-derived CDR1 and CDR2 are SGDLS and YYNGEE. V lost 3 bases, J lost 4 bases, and 10 bases lay in between. CDR3 DNA: TGTGCCAGCAGCGGCCAGGGCACAGAGACCCAGTACTTC. Translation gives CASSGQGTETQYF.

The rearrangement joins TRBV7-9 to TRBJ2-7, with 8 bases lining up with TRBD1. Germline V gene data show CDR1 as SEHNR and CDR2 as FQNEAQ (reference sequence). The V segment lost 5 bases and the J segment 1 base; nucleotides outside the gene matches: 4. CDR3 length equals 14 residues. The CDR3 protein is CASSPRQGSYEQYF. CDR3 nucleotide sequence: TGTGCCAGCAGCCCGAGACAGGGGTCCTACGAGCAGTACTTC.

V gene TRBV19 combines with J gene TRBJ2-6; TRBD2 matches at 7 bases. Per germline, CDR1 LNHDA and CDR2 SQIVND (reference sequence). With V trimmed by 1 base and J by 4 bases, 4 bases remained unmatched. The CDR3 has 16 residues. For the CDR3, the DNA is TGTGCCAGTAGTATAGTTGGGGGGGACGGGGCCAACGTCCTGACTTTC. This codes for CASSIVGGDGANVLTF.

This clone was recorded only once. The V and J genes are TRBV28 and TRBJ1-5; D ambiguous. Trimming removed 1 base at V and 3 bases at J, with 13 bases between. The CDR3 loop spans 16 amino acids. Germline V gives CDR1 MDHEN, CDR2 SYDVKM. Here the CDR3 reads CASSLLGEGTNQPQHF. The CDR3, as DNA: TGTGCCAGCAGTTTATTAGGTGAGGGAACCAATCAGCCCCAGCATTTT. Drawing the rest from reference TRBV28 and TRBJ1-5, the complete variable domain is DVKVTQSSRYLVKRTGEKVFLECVQDMDHENMFWYRQDPGLGLRLIYFSYDVKMKEKGDIPEGYSVSREKKERFSLILESASTNQTSMYLCASSLLGEGTNQPQHFGDGTRLSIL.

V and J are TRBV27 and TRBJ1-3, with 7 nucleotides matching TRBD1. CDR1 and CDR2 from the germline V gene are MNHEY and SMNVEV (reference sequence). The trim removed 5 bases at V and 2 bases at J, leaving 3 bases unmatched. The CDR3 has 14 residues. CDR3 amino acids: CASSPGTAGNTIYF. The CDR3 DNA follows: TGTGCCAGCAGTCCCGGGACAGCTGGAAACACCATATATTTT.

This sequence joins TRBV19 and TRBJ1-2, with D perhaps matching TRBD1 (5 bases). Looked up from germline, CDR1 is LNHDA and CDR2 is SQIVND (reference sequence). The V gene lost 8 bases and the J gene lost 5 bases, with 15 bases spanning the gap. This CDR3 is built from 13 residues. CDR3 protein: CASSLGRGYGYTF. The CDR3 coding sequence is TGTGCCAGTTCGTTGGGGCGCGGATATGGCTACACCTTC. The complete variable domain, with remaining parts taken from reference TRBV19 and TRBJ1-2, reads DGGITQSPKYLFRKEGQNVTLSCEQNLNHDAMYWYRQDPGQGLRLIYYSQIVNDFQKGDIAEGYSVSREKKESFPLTVTSAQKNPTAFYLCASSLGRGYGYTFGSGTRLTVV.

The rearrangement links TRBV4-1 to TRBJ1-6; D perhaps matches TRBD1 (5 bases). Deletions cut 6 bases from V and 10 bases from J, with 16 bases between. Per the germline V gene, CDR1 is MGHRA and CDR2 is YSYEKL. This CDR3 is 14 amino acids long. CDR3 in amino acids: CASSEGRGRSPLHF. The CDR3 region has the DNA TGCGCCAGCAGTGAGGGGAGGGGAAGATCACCCCTCCACTTT.